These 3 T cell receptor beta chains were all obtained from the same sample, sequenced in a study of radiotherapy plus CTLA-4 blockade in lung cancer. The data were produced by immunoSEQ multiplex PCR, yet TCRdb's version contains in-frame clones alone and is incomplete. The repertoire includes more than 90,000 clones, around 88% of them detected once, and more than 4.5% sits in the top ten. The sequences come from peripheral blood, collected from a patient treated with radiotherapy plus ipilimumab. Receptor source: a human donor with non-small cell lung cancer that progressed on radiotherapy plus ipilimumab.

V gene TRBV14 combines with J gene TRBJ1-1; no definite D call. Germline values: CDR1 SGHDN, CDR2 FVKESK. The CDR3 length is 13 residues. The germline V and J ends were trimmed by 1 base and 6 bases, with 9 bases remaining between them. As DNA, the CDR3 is TGTGCCAGCAGCCAAGTTCCGTTCTCTGAAGCTTTCTTT. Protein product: CASSQVPFSEAFF.

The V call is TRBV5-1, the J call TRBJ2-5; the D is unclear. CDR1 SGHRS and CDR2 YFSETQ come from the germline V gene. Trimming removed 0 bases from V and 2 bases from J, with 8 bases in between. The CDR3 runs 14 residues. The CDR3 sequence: CASSLGLLQETQYF. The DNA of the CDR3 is TGCGCCAGCAGCTTGGGACTGTTACAAGAGACCCAGTACTTC.

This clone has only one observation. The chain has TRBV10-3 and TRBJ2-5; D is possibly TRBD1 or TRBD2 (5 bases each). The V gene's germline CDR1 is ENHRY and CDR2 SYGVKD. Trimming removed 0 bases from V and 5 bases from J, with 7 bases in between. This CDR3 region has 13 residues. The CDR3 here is CAISESWGETQYF. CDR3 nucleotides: TGTGCCATCAGTGAGTCGTGGGGGGAGACCCAGTACTTC.